Listed below are T cell receptor beta chains from one sample, sequenced in a study of blood T cells in healthy people across ages. Via MiXCR, TCRdb re-called the 5' RACE reads, giving one row per CDR3 protein. The table lists about 750,000 distinct CDR3 sequences, roughly 50% of them singletons. Sequenced: blood. The receptors stem from an older man in good health. CDR3s include the opening cysteine and the closing phenylalanine or tryptophan. D genes are given only for firm matches. Some rows have no size entry. The others give once, few or many, or a class for an expanded clone.

CDR3 protein: CASSEFLAGPTQETQYF
CDR3 DNA: TGTGCCAGCAGTGAATTTCTAGCGGGCCCAACCCAAGAGACCCAGTACTTC
clone size: -
V gene: TRBV2
J gene: TRBJ2-5
D gene: TRBD2

CDR3 protein: CASSLAGRSGDEQYF
CDR3 DNA: TGTGCCAGCAGCTTAGCGGGCAGGTCGGGAGACGAGCAGTACTTC
clone size: few
V gene: TRBV11-2
J gene: TRBJ2-7
D gene: -

CDR3 protein: CASSQDGFPDRGAYNEQFF
CDR3 DNA: TGCGCCAGCAGCCAAGATGGGTTTCCTGACAGGGGCGCCTACAATGAGCAGTTCTTC
clone size: -
V gene: TRBV4-1
J gene: TRBJ2-1
D gene: TRBD1

CDR3 protein: CASSYGDGLFF
CDR3 DNA: TGTGCCAGCAGCTACGGGGACGGTCTGTTTTTT
clone size: few
V gene: TRBV5-6
J gene: TRBJ1-4
D gene: -

CDR3 protein: CASSPLLRDRGMGEQFF
CDR3 DNA: TGTGCCAGCAGCCCCCTCCTCCGGGACAGGGGTATGGGTGAGCAGTTCTTC
clone size: -
V gene: TRBV13
J gene: TRBJ2-1
D gene: TRBD1

CDR3 protein: CASSLRQEGTQYF
CDR3 DNA: TGCGCCAGCAGCCTCCGACAGGAGGGGACCCAGTACTTC
clone size: -
V gene: TRBV4-1
J gene: TRBJ2-5
D gene: -

CDR3 protein: CAIGGESGDEQFF
CDR3 DNA: TGTGCCATCGGGGGAGAAAGCGGGGATGAGCAGTTCTTC
clone size: -
V gene: TRBV10-3
J gene: TRBJ2-1
D gene: TRBD2

CDR3 protein: CASSSGPGWSETQYF
CDR3 DNA: TGTGCCAGCAGCTCGGGACCGGGCTGGTCCGAGACCCAGTACTTC
clone size: -
V gene: TRBV11-2
J gene: TRBJ2-5
D gene: -

CDR3 protein: CAWSPRGQGDQPQHF
CDR3 DNA: TGTGCCTGGAGTCCCCGGGGGCAGGGCGATCAGCCCCAGCATTTT
clone size: few
V gene: TRBV30
J gene: TRBJ1-5
D gene: -

CDR3 protein: CASSLYGPYEQFF
CDR3 DNA: TGCGCCAGCAGCTTGTACGGCCCCTACGAGCAGTTCTTC
clone size: once
V gene: TRBV5-1
J gene: TRBJ2-1
D gene: -

CDR3 protein: CATSEGGSGANVLTF
CDR3 DNA: TGTGCCACCAGTGAAGGTGGGTCGGGGGCCAACGTCCTGACTTTC
clone size: -
V gene: TRBV24-1
J gene: TRBJ2-6
D gene: -

CDR3 protein: CASSQRAGGGGYGYTF
CDR3 DNA: TGTGCCAGCAGCCAAAGAGCAGGGGGAGGGGGCTATGGCTACACCTTC
clone size: few
V gene: TRBV27
J gene: TRBJ1-2
D gene: TRBD1

CDR3 protein: CASSRKQGEDGYTF
CDR3 DNA: TGTGCCAGCTCACGAAAACAGGGTGAGGACGGCTACACCTTC
clone size: -
V gene: TRBV18
J gene: TRBJ1-2
D gene: -

CDR3 protein: CASSPAGLAINEQFF
CDR3 DNA: TGTGCCAGCTCACCAGCGGGACTAGCGATTAATGAGCAGTTCTTC
clone size: -
V gene: TRBV18
J gene: TRBJ2-1
D gene: TRBD2

CDR3 protein: CASSQDLGGGVHTGELFF
CDR3 DNA: TGCGCCAGCAGCCAAGATCTAGGAGGGGGAGTTCACACCGGGGAGCTGTTTTTT
clone size: -
V gene: TRBV4-1
J gene: TRBJ2-2
D gene: -

CDR3 protein: CASSNPGQGAGELFF
CDR3 DNA: TGTGCCAGCAGCAATCCTGGACAGGGGGCCGGGGAGCTGTTTTTT
clone size: -
V gene: TRBV6-4
J gene: TRBJ2-2
D gene: TRBD1

CDR3 protein: CASSLGAIHPYNEQFF
CDR3 DNA: TGTGCCAGCAGCTTAGGGGCGATACACCCCTACAATGAGCAGTTCTTC
clone size: -
V gene: TRBV7-3
J gene: TRBJ2-1
D gene: -

CDR3 protein: CASRTWDIHEQYF
CDR3 DNA: TGCGCCAGCCGCACCTGGGACATTCACGAGCAGTACTTC
clone size: -
V gene: TRBV23-1
J gene: TRBJ2-7
D gene: -

CDR3 protein: CSAVHSGRAYEQYF
CDR3 DNA: TGCAGTGCTGTTCATAGCGGGAGGGCCTACGAGCAGTACTTC
clone size: -
V gene: TRBV20-1
J gene: TRBJ2-7
D gene: TRBD2

CDR3 protein: CASSPRGISYEQYF
CDR3 DNA: TGTGCCAGCAGCCCCCGAGGGATCTCCTACGAGCAGTACTTC
clone size: few
V gene: TRBV21-1
J gene: TRBJ2-7
D gene: -

CDR3 protein: CSVPVVGLRYEQFF
CDR3 DNA: TGCAGCGTTCCAGTGGTAGGCCTGAGATATGAGCAGTTCTTC
clone size: -
V gene: TRBV29-1
J gene: TRBJ2-1
D gene: -

CDR3 protein: CASRPGRVANYGYTF
CDR3 DNA: TGTGCCAGTAGACCGGGACGGGTCGCTAACTATGGCTACACCTTC
clone size: -
V gene: TRBV19
J gene: TRBJ1-2
D gene: -

CDR3 protein: CASSPRQFTEQYF
CDR3 DNA: TGTGCCAGCAGTCCCCGACAATTTACGGAGCAGTACTTC
clone size: -
V gene: TRBV12-3/TRBV12-4
J gene: TRBJ2-7
D gene: -

CDR3 protein: CASSQVAGAAYNEQFF
CDR3 DNA: TGTGCCAGCAGCCAAGTAGCGGGAGCAGCCTACAATGAGCAGTTCTTC
clone size: -
V gene: TRBV4-2
J gene: TRBJ2-1
D gene: TRBD2

CDR3 protein: CASTFGGHRYAYF
CDR3 DNA: TGTGCCAGCACCTTTGGGGGGCACAGATACGCGTATTTT
clone size: -
V gene: TRBV12-3/TRBV12-4
J gene: TRBJ2-3
D gene: -

CDR3 protein: CASSPEWAGDGYTF
CDR3 DNA: TGTGCCAGCTCCCCCGAGTGGGCCGGGGATGGCTACACCTTC
clone size: -
V gene: TRBV18
J gene: TRBJ1-2
D gene: -

CDR3 protein: CATRGAGGYGYTF
CDR3 DNA: TGTGCCACCCGTGGTGCAGGGGGATATGGCTACACCTTC
clone size: -
V gene: TRBV24-1
J gene: TRBJ1-2
D gene: TRBD1

CDR3 protein: CASSQAGLENNEQFF
CDR3 DNA: TGTGCCAGCAGCCAAGCGGGACTAGAGAACAATGAGCAGTTCTTC
clone size: few
V gene: TRBV3-1
J gene: TRBJ2-1
D gene: TRBD2

CDR3 protein: CASSQTGTSVDEQFF
CDR3 DNA: TGTGCCAGCAGCCAAACCGGGACTAGTGTCGATGAGCAGTTCTTC
clone size: -
V gene: TRBV4-2
J gene: TRBJ2-1
D gene: TRBD2

CDR3 protein: CASSSGLAGGLIYEQYF
CDR3 DNA: TGCGCCAGCAGCTCCGGACTAGCGGGAGGACTAATCTACGAGCAGTACTTC
clone size: -
V gene: TRBV5-1
J gene: TRBJ2-7
D gene: TRBD2

CDR3 protein: CASSLVGSGDSYGYTF
CDR3 DNA: TGTGCCAGCAGCCTCGTAGGTTCAGGGGACTCTTATGGCTACACCTTC
clone size: few
V gene: TRBV27
J gene: TRBJ1-2
D gene: -

CDR3 protein: CSVALGRYKPGLGALRGETQYF
CDR3 DNA: TGCAGCGTTGCTTTGGGACGGTACAAACCGGGACTAGGGGCCCTGAGGGGAGAGACCCAGTACTTC
clone size: few
V gene: TRBV29-1
J gene: TRBJ2-5
D gene: TRBD2

CDR3 protein: CASSLETPEKLFF
CDR3 DNA: TGTGCCAGCAGCTTGGAGACACCTGAAAAACTGTTTTTT
clone size: -
V gene: TRBV5-5
J gene: TRBJ1-4
D gene: -

CDR3 protein: CASRGGEDRAPETQYF
CDR3 DNA: TGTGCCAGCAGAGGAGGGGAGGACAGGGCCCCAGAGACCCAGTACTTC
clone size: few
V gene: TRBV7-9
J gene: TRBJ2-5
D gene: TRBD1

CDR3 protein: CASSLSLGPTGTASYTF
CDR3 DNA: TGTGCCAGCAGCTTATCTTTGGGCCCGACAGGGACCGCTAGCTACACCTTC
clone size: -
V gene: TRBV7-9
J gene: TRBJ1-2
D gene: TRBD1

CDR3 protein: CASSSPGGGGTQYF
CDR3 DNA: TGTGCCAGCAGCTCCCCCGGGGGAGGGGGTACGCAGTATTTT
clone size: -
V gene: TRBV11-2
J gene: TRBJ2-3
D gene: -

CDR3 protein: CASSESSAFLHNEQFF
CDR3 DNA: TGCGCCAGCAGTGAGTCGTCTGCATTTCTCCACAATGAGCAGTTCTTC
clone size: -
V gene: TRBV10-1
J gene: TRBJ2-1
D gene: -

CDR3 protein: CSARMGGAETQYF
CDR3 DNA: TGCAGTGCTAGGATGGGGGGTGCAGAGACCCAGTACTTC
clone size: -
V gene: TRBV20-1
J gene: TRBJ2-5
D gene: -

CDR3 protein: CASSLDRIQQTQYF
CDR3 DNA: TGTGCCAGCAGCTTAGATCGGATTCAACAGACCCAGTACTTC
clone size: once
V gene: TRBV7-2
J gene: TRBJ2-5
D gene: -

CDR3 protein: CATSEGGVGGANVLTF
CDR3 DNA: TGTGCCACCAGTGAAGGGGGCGTCGGTGGGGCCAACGTCCTGACTTTC
clone size: -
V gene: TRBV24-1
J gene: TRBJ2-6
D gene: TRBD1

CDR3 protein: CASSLGTSVSSYEQYF
CDR3 DNA: TGTGCCAGCAGTCTAGGGACTAGCGTTTCCTCCTACGAGCAGTACTTC
clone size: -
V gene: TRBV27
J gene: TRBJ2-7
D gene: TRBD2

CDR3 protein: CASSPEPTGELFF
CDR3 DNA: TGTGCCAGCAGTCCCGAGCCAACCGGGGAGCTGTTTTTT
clone size: once
V gene: TRBV12-3/TRBV12-4
J gene: TRBJ2-2
D gene: -

CDR3 protein: CASSLLGSGNTGELFF
CDR3 DNA: TGTGCCAGCAGCTTACTCGGTAGCGGGAACACCGGGGAGCTGTTTTTT
clone size: -
V gene: TRBV7-3
J gene: TRBJ2-2
D gene: -

CDR3 protein: CSVETGVNGCTF
CDR3 DNA: TGCAGCGTGGAGACAGGGGTAAATGGCTGCACCTTC
clone size: -
V gene: TRBV29-1
J gene: TRBJ1-2
D gene: TRBD1

CDR3 protein: CASSFGRVRELFF
CDR3 DNA: TGTGCCAGCAGCTTCGGTCGGGTCAGGGAGCTGTTTTTT
clone size: -
V gene: TRBV7-2
J gene: TRBJ2-2
D gene: -

CDR3 protein: CASRSSGTRGNEQFF
CDR3 DNA: TGTGCCAGCAGATCCTCCGGGACTAGAGGGAATGAGCAGTTCTTC
clone size: -
V gene: TRBV6-5
J gene: TRBJ2-1
D gene: TRBD2

CDR3 protein: CASSLPSEAHNEQFF
CDR3 DNA: TGCGCCAGCAGCTTGCCTAGCGAGGCTCACAATGAGCAGTTCTTC
clone size: -
V gene: TRBV5-1
J gene: TRBJ2-1
D gene: -

CDR3 protein: CAISDGENTEAFF
CDR3 DNA: TGTGCCATCAGTGACGGCGAGAACACTGAAGCTTTCTTT
clone size: -
V gene: TRBV10-3
J gene: TRBJ1-1
D gene: -

CDR3 protein: CASSVAGPAAHEQFF
CDR3 DNA: TGTGCCAGCAGCGTAGCGGGGCCCGCGGCCCATGAGCAGTTCTTC
clone size: -
V gene: TRBV9
J gene: TRBJ2-1
D gene: -

CDR3 protein: CASRRAGVLYEQYF
CDR3 DNA: TGTGCCAGCAGAAGGGCGGGAGTTCTTTACGAGCAGTACTTC
clone size: -
V gene: TRBV7-2
J gene: TRBJ2-7
D gene: TRBD2

CDR3 protein: CASRASGRSGELFF
CDR3 DNA: TGTGCCAGCAGGGCTAGCGGGAGATCCGGGGAGCTGTTTTTT
clone size: -
V gene: TRBV28
J gene: TRBJ2-2
D gene: TRBD2

CDR3 protein: CASSKRMAGVTGQTNTGELFF
CDR3 DNA: TGTGCCAGCAGCAAGAGGATGGCGGGAGTCACCGGGCAAACGAACACCGGGGAGCTGTTTTTT
clone size: -
V gene: TRBV21-1
J gene: TRBJ2-2
D gene: -

CDR3 protein: CASSRVTGTSNTEAFF
CDR3 DNA: TGTGCCAGCAGCCGCGTGACCGGGACTTCGAACACTGAAGCTTTCTTT
clone size: -
V gene: TRBV3-1
J gene: TRBJ1-1
D gene: -

CDR3 protein: CASSLGQGGDTQYF
CDR3 DNA: TGCGCCAGCAGCTTGGGTCAGGGAGGAGATACGCAGTATTTT
clone size: many
V gene: TRBV5-1
J gene: TRBJ2-3
D gene: -

CDR3 protein: CASSQEGELGMDEQYF
CDR3 DNA: TGTGCCAGCAGCCAAGAGGGGGAACTAGGTATGGATGAGCAGTACTTC
clone size: -
V gene: TRBV4-2
J gene: TRBJ2-7
D gene: -

CDR3 protein: CASSQAGTFYGYTF
CDR3 DNA: TGCGCCAGCAGCCAAGCAGGGACCTTCTATGGCTACACCTTC
clone size: -
V gene: TRBV4-1
J gene: TRBJ1-2
D gene: -

CDR3 protein: CASSETGRETEAFF
CDR3 DNA: TGTGCCAGCAGCGAGACAGGGCGGGAGACTGAAGCTTTCTTT
clone size: -
V gene: TRBV7-9
J gene: TRBJ1-1
D gene: TRBD1